The sequence of this TCR beta chain was determined in a study of T cells after yellow fever vaccination. 5'RACE template switching generated TCR cDNA, adding a universal primer site and UMIs. TCRdb used MiXCR to reprocess the 5' RACE reads, holding one entry per CDR3 protein. This table holds over 300,000 distinct CDR3 sequences, 3% to 4.5% found once. Germline V CDR1 and CDR2: MGHRA, YSYEKL. The ends were cut back, 0 bases at V and 0 bases at J, with 15 bases in the middle. This CDR3 has 18 residues. Study outcomes and limitations: Although most clonotypes did not, a small share appeared in both CD4 and CD8 compartments.

This clonotype was seen at least ten times. What it binds is not known. The specimen was PBMCs, collected on the day of the yellow fever booster vaccination. The receptor was isolated from a man younger than 30 who received the YFV17D yellow fever vaccine. The chain carries TRBV4-1 and TRBJ2-4; D could derive from TRBD1 or TRBD2 (5 bases each). The CDR3 sequence: CASSQEGWDGLAKNIQYF. CDR3 DNA sequence: TGCGCCAGCAGCCAAGAGGGTTGGGACGGATTAGCCAAAAACATTCAGTACTTC.